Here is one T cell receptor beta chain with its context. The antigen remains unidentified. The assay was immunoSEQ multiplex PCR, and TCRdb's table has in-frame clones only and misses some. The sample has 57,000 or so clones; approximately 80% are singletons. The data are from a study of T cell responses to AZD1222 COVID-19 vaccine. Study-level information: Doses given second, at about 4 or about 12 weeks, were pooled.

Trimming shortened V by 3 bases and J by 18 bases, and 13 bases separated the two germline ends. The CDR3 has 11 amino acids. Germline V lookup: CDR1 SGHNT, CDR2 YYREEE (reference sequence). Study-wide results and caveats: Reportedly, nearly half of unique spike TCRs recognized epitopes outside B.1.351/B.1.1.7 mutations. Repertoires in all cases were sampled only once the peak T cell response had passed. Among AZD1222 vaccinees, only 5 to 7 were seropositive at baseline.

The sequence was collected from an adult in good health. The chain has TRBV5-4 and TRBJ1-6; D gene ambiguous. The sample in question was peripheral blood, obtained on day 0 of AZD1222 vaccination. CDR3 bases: TGTGCCAGCAGCTCTAGAACGAGTCCCCACTTT. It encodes CASSSRTSPHF.